Listed here are 13 T cell receptor beta chains from one sample, sequenced in a study of OX40 agonist ivuxolimab in advanced cancers. The library was prepared using the immunoSEQ multiplex PCR assay. Drawn from immuneACCESS, this table holds only the in-frame rearrangements with V and J called that TCRdb kept. Clones are partly lost; checked studies trace under half to an unresolved V gene and leave the rest unexplained. This sample is represented by 95,000 to 150,000 clones; 93% of them were singletons. Roughly 0.15% of the sample is taken by the ten largest. The source was CD4+ or CD8+ T cells sorted from blood, collected in a trial of the OX40 agonist ivuxolimab. The source is an adult with an advanced solid tumor such as melanoma, head and neck, liver or kidney cancer.

This chain connects TRBV7-2 to TRBJ2-3, with 8 bases lining up with TRBD1. Losses at the gene ends were 1 base for V and 3 bases for J; bases not matched to a gene: 3. CDR3 length equals 15 residues. Germline V gene sequence: CDR1 SGHTA, CDR2 FQGNSA. Written as DNA, the CDR3 is TGTGCCAGCAGCTTAGGGACAGGGAAAACAGATACGCAGTATTTT. The encoded protein is CASSLGTGKTDTQYF.

A single count supports this clone. The chain links TRBV9 to TRBJ2-1, with 14 bases lining up with TRBD2. The ends lost 7 bases at V and 6 bases at J; junction bases unmatched: 0. CDR1 and CDR2 from the germline V gene are SGDLS and YYNGEE. This CDR3 region has 13 residues. The CDR3 DNA reads as TGTGCCAGCGGGACTAGCGGGAGCAATGAGCAGTTCTTC. Translated, it gives CASGTSGSNEQFF.

The V gene is TRBV5-4, the J gene TRBJ2-7; no reliable D call. This CDR3 comprises 15 residues. CDR1 SGHNT and CDR2 YYREEE come from the germline V gene (reference sequence). V shed 0 bases and J shed 0 bases, with 10 bases lying between them. The CDR3 loop reads CASSLGQTNSYEQYF. The CDR3 DNA follows: TGTGCCAGCAGCTTGGGGCAGACAAACTCCTACGAGCAGTACTTC.

The chain links TRBV5-4 to TRBJ2-3; D may match TRBD1 or TRBD2 (6 bases each). Germline CDR1 and CDR2: SGHNT and YYREEE (reference sequence). V lost 2 bases to trimming and J lost 2 bases, with 12 bases between them. This CDR3 has 15 residues. As DNA, the CDR3 is TGTGCCAGCAGCTTTGGAGGGACAAACACAGATACGCAGTATTTT. Its protein product is CASSFGGTNTDTQYF.

The gene calls are TRBV7-2 and TRBJ1-5, with no clear D. Germline CDR1 is SGHTA and CDR2 is FQGNSA. V lost 5 bases and J 6 bases, leaving 14 bases between the germline ends. There are 14 residues in the CDR3. The CDR3 loop reads CASSHLFMSQPQHF. The CDR3 DNA is TGTGCCAGCAGCCACCTGTTTATGTCTCAGCCCCAGCATTTT.

The chain links TRBV6-1 to TRBJ1-5; perhaps TRBD1 as D (5 bases). The ends were cut back, 5 bases at V and 1 base at J, with 6 bases in the middle. Germline CDR1 is MNHNS and CDR2 is SASEGT. CDR3 size: 13 residues. CDR3 in DNA: TGTGCCAGCAGTAGGGACAGCAATCAGCCCCAGCATTTT. Translating gives CASSRDSNQPQHF.

The V and J genes are TRBV15 and TRBJ1-2; 12 bases are a match to TRBD1. J gave up 6 bases and V 4 bases, and 6 bases lay outside the gene matches. The germline V gene has CDR1 LNHNV and CDR2 YYDKDF (reference sequence). The CDR3 covers 15 residues. CDR3: CATSTSGTGGNGYTF. The CDR3 bases are TGTGCCACCAGCACCTCCGGGACAGGGGGCAATGGCTACACCTTC. Complete variable domain (other parts from reference TRBV15 and TRBJ1-2): DAMVIQNPRYQVTQFGKPVTLSCSQTLNHNVMYWYQQKSSQAPKLLFHYYDKDFNNEADTPDNFQSRRPNTSFCFLDIRSPGLGDTAMYLCATSTSGTGGNGYTFGSGTRLTVV.

The chain has TRBV10-3 and TRBJ2-5; D gene ambiguous. V was cut by 3 bases and J by 2 bases, with 1 base left in between. In germline, CDR1 is ENHRY, CDR2 SYGVKD. CDR3 length: 11 residues. The CDR3 loop reads CAISEQETQYF. CDR3 sequence (DNA): TGTGCCATCAGTGAACAAGAGACCCAGTACTTC.

This chain connects TRBV9 to TRBJ2-1; the match to TRBD2 covers 9 bases. The junction had 7 bases not matched to a gene; V was cut back by 3 bases and J by 6 bases. This CDR3 has 15 residues. Germline-derived CDR1 and CDR2 are SGDLS and YYNGEE. In DNA form, the CDR3 reads TGTGCCAGCAGCGGGGTAGCGGGGGAACCCAATGAGCAGTTCTTC. Its protein is CASSGVAGEPNEQFF.

Worth noting for this clone: Other nucleotide sequences in the sample specify the same CDR3. The V gene is TRBV30, the J gene TRBJ1-5; D call uncertain. The V end lost 1 base, the J end lost 0 bases, and 4 bases lay between the germline ends. The CDR3 totals 13 residues. Germline assignment: CDR1 GTSNPN and CDR2 SVGIG (reference sequence). The CDR3 loop reads CAWSGGSNQPQHF. As DNA, the CDR3 is TGTGCCTGGAGTGGAGGTAGCAATCAGCCCCAGCATTTT.

The chain links TRBV28 to TRBJ1-3; 7 positions match TRBD1. V lost 4 bases to trimming and J lost 0 bases; unmatched junction nucleotides: 3. Germline loops: CDR1 MDHEN, CDR2 SYDVKM. The CDR3 consists of 15 residues. The CDR3, as DNA: TGTGCCAGCAGTTCGACAGGGCGCTCTGGAAACACCATATATTTT. As protein: CASSSTGRSGNTIYF.

The chain recombines TRBV6-5 with TRBJ1-1; D is unclear. Germline CDR1 reads MNHEY; CDR2 reads SVGAGI. The V and J ends lost 0 bases and 0 bases respectively, with 2 bases between them. The CDR3 runs 13 residues. In DNA, the CDR3 is TGTGCCAGCAGTTACTCGATGAACACTGAAGCTTTCTTT. Translation gives CASSYSMNTEAFF.

V is TRBV19 and J is TRBJ1-2, with 9 bases aligning to TRBD1. The CDR3 has 14 amino acids. The germline CDR1 and CDR2 sequences are LNHDA and SQIVND (reference sequence). The ends lost 4 bases at V and 8 bases at J; junction bases unmatched: 8. CDR3 in DNA: TGTGCCAGTAGTAATCCGGGACAGGGCTTCGGCTACACCTTC. As protein: CASSNPGQGFGYTF.